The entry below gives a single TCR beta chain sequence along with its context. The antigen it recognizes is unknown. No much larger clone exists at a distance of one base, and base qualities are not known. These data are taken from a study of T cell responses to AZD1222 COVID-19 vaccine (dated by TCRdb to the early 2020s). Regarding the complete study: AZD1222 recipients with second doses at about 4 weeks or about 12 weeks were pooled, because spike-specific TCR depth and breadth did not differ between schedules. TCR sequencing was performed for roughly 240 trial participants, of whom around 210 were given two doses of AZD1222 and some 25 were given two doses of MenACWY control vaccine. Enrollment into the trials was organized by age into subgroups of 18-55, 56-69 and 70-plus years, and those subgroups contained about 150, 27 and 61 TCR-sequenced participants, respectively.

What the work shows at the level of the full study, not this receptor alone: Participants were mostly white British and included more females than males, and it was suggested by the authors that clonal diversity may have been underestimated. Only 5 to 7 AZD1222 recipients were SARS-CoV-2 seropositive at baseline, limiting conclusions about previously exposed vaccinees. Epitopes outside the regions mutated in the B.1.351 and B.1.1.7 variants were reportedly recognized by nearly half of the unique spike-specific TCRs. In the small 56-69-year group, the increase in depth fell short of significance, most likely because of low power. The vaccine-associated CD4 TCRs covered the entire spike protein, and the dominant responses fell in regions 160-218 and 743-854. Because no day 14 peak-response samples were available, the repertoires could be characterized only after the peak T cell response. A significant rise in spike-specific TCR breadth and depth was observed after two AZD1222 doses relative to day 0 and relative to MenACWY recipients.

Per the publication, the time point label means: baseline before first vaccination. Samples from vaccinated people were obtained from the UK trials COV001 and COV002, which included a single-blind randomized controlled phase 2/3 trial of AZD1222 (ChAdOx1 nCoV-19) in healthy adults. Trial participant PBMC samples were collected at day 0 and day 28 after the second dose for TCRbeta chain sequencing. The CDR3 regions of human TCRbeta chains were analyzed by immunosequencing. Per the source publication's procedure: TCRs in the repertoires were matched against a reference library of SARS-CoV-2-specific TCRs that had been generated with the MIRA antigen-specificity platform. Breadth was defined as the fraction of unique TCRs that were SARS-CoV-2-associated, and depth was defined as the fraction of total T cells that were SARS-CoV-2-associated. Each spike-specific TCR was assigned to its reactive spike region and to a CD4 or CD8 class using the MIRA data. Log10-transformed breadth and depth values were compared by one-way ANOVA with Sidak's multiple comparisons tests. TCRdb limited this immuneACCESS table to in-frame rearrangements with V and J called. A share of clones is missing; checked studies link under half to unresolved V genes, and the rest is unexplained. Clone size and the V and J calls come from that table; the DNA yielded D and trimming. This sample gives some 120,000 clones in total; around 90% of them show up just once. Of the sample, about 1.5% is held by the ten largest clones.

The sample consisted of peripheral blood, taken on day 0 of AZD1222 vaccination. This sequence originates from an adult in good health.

The DNA sequence is TGTGCCAGCACCGTTCAAATAGGGCCCGGGGAGCTGTTTTTT. Its protein reads: CASTVQIGPGELFF. The receptor chain draws on TRBV28 and TRBJ2-2, with the D gene too uncertain to name. From cysteine to phenylalanine, the CDR3 is 14 amino acids long. The read is trimmed to its CDR3 DNA, 42 bases read in frame from base 1. The junction shows trimming of 7 bases on V and 6 bases on J, plus 15 bases between the germline ends. As encoded in the germline V gene, CDR1 is MDHEN while CDR2 is SYDVKM.